The present entry profiles one T cell receptor beta chain with its context. This clone was found a few times. Its cognate antigen has yet to be identified. No much larger clone is present one base from it, and per-base qualities are unavailable. Receptor amplification or capture employed the immunoSEQ multiplex PCR assay. RNA was extracted from all samples and reverse transcribed into cDNA, which served as template for TCR sequencing. SuperScript III was used for first-strand cDNA synthesis, primed with a 2:1 mix of oligo-dT and random hexamers. A synthetic immune receptor repertoire was used to measure amplification bias, and any remaining bias was corrected computationally. The paper's processing steps were these. After raw reads were preprocessed to remove errors, the CDR3 was defined following IMGT conventions as running from the conserved cysteine to phenylalanine. Clonality was calculated as 1 minus Shannon entropy normalized by log2 of the number of productive unique TCRs. CD4 or CD8 identity of scalp clones was inferred by cross-referencing scalp TCRbeta sequences with sorted blood CD4 and CD8 repertoires. Sourced from immuneACCESS, this table was stored by TCRdb with only in-frame sequences that have V and J called. A share of the clones is absent; for the studies checked, an unresolved V gene accounts for under half, and the remainder has no known explanation. V and J calls and clone size are as listed in that table; D and trimming were resolved from the DNA. The sample yields fewer than 250,000 clones; 35% to 40% were counted once. In total, the top ten clones hold just under 0.5% of the sample.

The sample originates from a study of CD8+ T cells in alopecia areata listed by TCRdb under 2018. In the study overall: Treated patients were enrolled in an open-label pilot trial of oral tofacitinib, 5 to 10 mg twice daily, for moderate-to-severe alopecia areata. TCRbeta CDR3 regions were amplified by immunoSEQ multiplex PCR using 35 Vbeta forward and 13 Jbeta reverse primers. Scalp clonality was compared across normal scalp (n=4), patchy alopecia areata scalp (n=8), and alopecia totalis/universalis scalp (n=8). Biopsies were taken from tofacitinib-treated patients at baseline and at 4 and 24 weeks of treatment, and a later scalp biopsy was taken in several of the tofacitinib-treated patients. The SALT score, which quantifies the percentage of affected scalp surface area, was used to measure disease severity in treated patients. RNA came from the PAXgene miRNA kit for fixed scalp, the miRNeasy kit for PBMCs, and the RNeasy kit for mouse skin. The study used high-throughput TCRbeta sequencing to examine T cell clonal expansion in alopecia areata, in both the C3H/HeJ mouse model and human patients. Patients stayed on tofacitinib for 6 to 18 months and then had 6 months of follow-up off drug so that delayed response and recurrence could be assessed. On the human side, TCRbeta sequencing was run on scalp tissue and on sorted CD4+ and CD8+ peripheral blood T cells from healthy controls and from alopecia areata patients with either patchy or totalis/universalis disease.

Paper-wide results and their limitations: Compared with normal scalp, lesional scalp, particularly in alopecia totalis/universalis, had higher clonality and more expanded CD8+ clones, which suggests antigenic drive. Many expanded lesional clones were found to persist in scalp and blood during tofacitinib treatment, and relapse after treatment cessation may be partly explained by this persistence. Unlike mouse skin, which is dominated by gammadelta T cells, normal human skin has resident alphabeta T cells that are also sequenced, and this complicates analysis of the scalp TCR repertoire. Scalp clonality and the number of expanded CD8+ clones among the top 100 scalp clones were significantly decreased by tofacitinib. Because the treated cohort was small and included a single nonresponder, larger studies are needed to assess links between baseline CD8+ expansion and response. Compared with mice, TCR sequences shared between patients were less clear, possibly partly because of HLA diversity across the patient population.

CDR1 SQVTM and CDR2 ANQGSEA were looked up in the germline V gene. Trimming leaves V shorter by 4 bases and J shorter by 4 bases, with the junction holding 14 bases beyond the gene matches. Taken from cysteine to phenylalanine, the CDR3 has 16 residues. The kept DNA is CDR3 alone, 48 bases in frame from the first base. The sample's treatment or condition, from its label and the paper: oral pan-JAK inhibitor, 5-10 mg twice daily. Lesional scalp punch biopsies and peripheral blood were obtained from alopecia areata patients. PBMCs were isolated by density centrifugation and stained for CD3, CD4 and CD8, and CD4+ and CD8+ T cells were sorted on a FACSAria.

Recombination linked TRBV29-1 to TRBJ2-3; 7 junctional bases match TRBD1. Source: CD4+ T cells sorted from blood, taken around week 34, from a patient treated with tofacitinib. This receptor was obtained from a human donor with alopecia areata. This receptor carries the CDR3 CSVARASGQAPDTQYF. The DNA reads as follows: TGCAGCGTTGCCCGAGCGTCAGGACAGGCACCAGATACGCAGTATTTT.